This TCR beta chain is from a study of T cells in Graves' hyperthyroidism and ophthalmopathy. General study results and limits: Appearing also in blood were most of the thyroid clonotypes expanded above 0.001.

This clonotype was seen repeatedly, ten times or more. The antigen is unknown. Uncontrolled infection, other autoimmune disease, pregnancy or lactation excluded patients. Deletions cut 1 base from V and 4 bases from J, with 15 bases between. This CDR3 region has 16 residues. Germline values: CDR1 SGHNT, CDR2 YENEEA. RNA transcripts were the template for amplifying TCR beta CDR3 regions. First-round RT-PCR of the TCR CDR3 relied on the HTBI primer set. In TCRdb, the multiplex PCR reads were re-called with MiXCR into one record per CDR3 protein. The sample holds some 400,000 distinct CDR3 sequences; around 13% are singletons and the top ten take around 10%.

The TCR was taken from an older woman with Graves' hyperthyroidism. The gene calls are TRBV11-3 and TRBJ2-3; possible D gene TRBD2, 5 bases. The sample comprised blood. CDR3 in amino acids: CASSLGVALEADTQYF. In nucleotides, the CDR3 is TGTGCCAGCAGCTTAGGGGTAGCGCTTGAGGCAGATACGCAGTATTTT. Full variable domain (remainder filled in from reference TRBV11-3 and TRBJ2-3): EAGVVQSPRYKIIEKKQPVAFWCNPISGHNTLYWYLQNLGQGPELLIRYENEEAVDDSQLPKDRFSAERLKGVDSTLKIQPAELGDSAVYLCASSLGVALEADTQYFGPGTRLTVL.